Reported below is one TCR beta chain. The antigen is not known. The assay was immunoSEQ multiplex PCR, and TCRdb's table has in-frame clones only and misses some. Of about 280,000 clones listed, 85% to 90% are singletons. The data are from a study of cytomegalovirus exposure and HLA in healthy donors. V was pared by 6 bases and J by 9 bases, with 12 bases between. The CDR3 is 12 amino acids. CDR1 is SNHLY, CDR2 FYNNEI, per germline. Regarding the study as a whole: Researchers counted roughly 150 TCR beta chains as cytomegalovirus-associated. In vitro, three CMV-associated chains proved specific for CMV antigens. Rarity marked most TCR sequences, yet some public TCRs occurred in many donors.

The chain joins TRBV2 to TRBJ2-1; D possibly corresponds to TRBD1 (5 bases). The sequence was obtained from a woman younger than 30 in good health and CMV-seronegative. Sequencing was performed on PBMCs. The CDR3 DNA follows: TGTGCCAGCAGCGAAAGGGGCGGTGAGCAGTTCTTC. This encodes CASSERGGEQFF.